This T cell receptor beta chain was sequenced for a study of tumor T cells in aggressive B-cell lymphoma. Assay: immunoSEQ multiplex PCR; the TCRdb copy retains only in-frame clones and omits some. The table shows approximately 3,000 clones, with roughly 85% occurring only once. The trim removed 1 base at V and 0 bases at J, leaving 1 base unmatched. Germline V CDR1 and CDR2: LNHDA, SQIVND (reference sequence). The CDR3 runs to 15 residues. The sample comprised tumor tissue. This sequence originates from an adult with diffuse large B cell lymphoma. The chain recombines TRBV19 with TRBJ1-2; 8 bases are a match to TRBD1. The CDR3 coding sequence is TGTGCCAGTAGTATAGCAGGGGGCTCTAACTATGGCTACACCTTC. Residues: CASSIAGGSNYGYTF.